This T cell receptor beta chain was retrieved from a study of beta chain features in type 1 diabetes. Investigators reverse transcribed all isolated RNA, so they sequenced expressed TCRB transcripts. The repertoire was sequenced with immunoSEQ multiplex PCR; TCRdb's copy has only in-frame clones and lacks some. The table has about 620,000 clones, 15% to 19% seen once. Populations obtained by sorting all exceeded 98% purity. Comments on this clone: Distinct nucleotide sequences in the sample also encode this CDR3.

CDR3 length: 15 residues. V lost 4 bases and J lost 1, with 15 bases in between. Germline CDR1 SGHNT, CDR2 YYREEE (reference sequence). The rearrangement uses TRBV5-4 and TRBJ2-7; possible D gene TRBD1, 5 bases. Sequenced input: naive CD4+ T cells from blood. The sequence came from a man aged 18 to 30 in good health. The CDR3 DNA follows: TGTGCCAGCAGCCAGCAGGGTCAACCGTCCTACGAGCAGTACTTC. Amino acid sequence: CASSQQGQPSYEQYF.